This TCR beta chain was captured in a study of T cell repertoires in cytomegalovirus infection. Study context: CMV infection and matching HLA type were both indicated by public TCR beta signatures. General observations from the study: HLA-C-restricted CMV-specific TCR beta clonotypes were dominant in the ex vivo response. The cumulative frequency of public TCR beta families distinguished individuals who carried CMV together with the relevant HLA.

This clonotype was detected many times. Its antigen is unidentified. Using its own MiXCR run on the reads, TCRdb lists one record per CDR3 protein. Of hundreds of thousands of distinct CDR3 sequences in the sample, about 10% were seen once. J gave up 3 bases and V 0 bases, and 6 bases lay outside the gene matches. This CDR3 is built from 16 residues. The germline gives CDR1 MGHRA, CDR2 YSYEKL. Sequenced sample: PBMCs. The clonotype comes from a human donor in good health (CMV status not recorded). Some clones in this sample may be carry-over from other donors' samples. The rearrangement links TRBV4-1 to TRBJ2-7; 9 bases map to TRBD2. CDR3 sequence (DNA): TGCGCCAGCAGCCAAGATCTCACGACTAGCGGCTACGAGCAGTACTTC. Protein product: CASSQDLTTSGYEQYF.